This T cell receptor (beta chain) was captured in a study of T cell changes during pregnancy in multiple sclerosis. This CDR3 has 12 amino acids. Here immunoSEQ multiplex PCR was the method, and the copy in TCRdb shows in-frame clones only, minus some. The sample holds approximately 70,000 clones, about 91% seen once. The chain carries TRBV21-1 and TRBJ1-2; the D call in the table, TRBD1, was not verified against the DNA. TRBV21-1 is a listed pseudogene. The sequence was obtained from a female donor with multiple sclerosis, enrolled in a pregnancy study. Sequences were derived from peripheral blood, sampled in the first trimester of pregnancy. The CDR3 loop is CASSMTGLGYTF. DNA of the CDR3: TGTGCCAGCAGCATGACAGGGTTGGGCTACACCTTC.